This T cell receptor beta chain was recorded in a study of molecular identifiers for immune sequencing clone quantification. At the level of the study: Five aliquots were made in replicates from the RNA of 20,000 or 100,000 naive CD8 cells, and four were sequenced.

Input for naive CD8 libraries was about 19,000 to 1,100,000 sorted cells; the RNA fraction used was 10%, 30% or 50%. For naive CD8 T cells, sorting used the CD8+CD4-CCR7+CD45RA+ phenotype. MiXCR, applied by TCRdb to the PCR reads, yields one record per CDR3 protein. The data contain about 630,000 distinct CDR3 sequences, 25% of them singletons. With 5 bases removed from V and 4 bases from J, the gap between germline ends came to 15 bases. This CDR3 is built from 13 residues. Germline V gives CDR1 SQVTM, CDR2 ANQGSEA. This clonotype was seen repeatedly, ten times or more. The chain has TRBV29-1 and TRBJ2-7; D is perhaps TRBD1 (6 bases). This clonotype was sampled from a human donor in good health. Some libraries in this study had Jurkat cell RNA spiked in. The sequenced sample consisted of naive CD8+ T cells from blood, with Jurkat cell RNA spiked in. Subset meaning: FACS-sorted CD8+CD4-CCR7+CD45RA+ naive T cells. The CDR3 is CSVLRDTPYEQYF. The CDR3 DNA is TGCAGCGTTCTCCGGGACACTCCGTACGAGCAGTACTTC.